The clone carrying this T cell receptor beta chain appeared a few times. Its antigen remains unknown. This record comes from a study of T cell repertoires in cytomegalovirus infection. Across the whole study: HLA-B-restricted CMV epitopes that are well studied were used alongside recently identified HLA-C-restricted ones. Public TCR beta signature analysis indicated the presence of both CMV infection and matching HLA type.

CDR3 length: 14 residues. V was cut by 3 bases and J by 3 bases, with 11 bases left in between. Germline V gene data show CDR1 as SGHTA and CDR2 as FQGNSA. Study observations and caveats: Predominance within the ex vivo response was attributable to HLA-C-restricted CMV-specific TCR beta clonotypes.

MiXCR, applied by TCRdb to the reads, yields one record per CDR3 protein. Of about 900,000 distinct CDR3 sequences in the sample, roughly 30% were seen once. V usage is TRBV7-2 and J usage is TRBJ1-1; D is unresolved. This specimen consisted of cultured CD8+ T cells from PBMCs, obtained from culture after CMV antigen stimulation. The source of this sequence is a human donor in good health (CMV status not recorded). Some clones in this sample may be carry-over from other donors' samples. This chain's CDR3 is CASSFTTGDTEAFF. In nucleotides, the CDR3 is TGTGCCAGCAGCTTCACCACGGGTGACACTGAAGCTTTCTTT.